These 18 T cell receptor beta chains came from one sample sequenced in a study of T-cell reconstitution after alpha-beta-depleted transplantation in children. TCRbeta library preparation incorporated unique molecular identifiers. TCRdb recomputed calls from the PCR reads with MiXCR, one row per CDR3 protein. The sample comprises around 440,000 distinct CDR3 sequences, around 15% of which are singletons, and 25% to 35% rests with the top ten. The starting material was PBMCs, mostly from graft donor cells, obtained 360 days after TCRalphabeta/CD19-depleted stem cell transplant. The receptors originated from a boy younger than two who had a stem cell transplant for Wiskott-Aldrich syndrome, so the T cells may come from the graft donor.

The chain joins TRBV6-5 to TRBJ2-1, with TRBD2 identical over 9 bases. The CDR3 is made up of 17 amino acids. CDR1 MNHEY and CDR2 SVGAGI come from the germline V gene. V shed 2 bases, J shed 2 bases, and the junction held 7 bases outside the gene matches. In nucleotides, the CDR3 is TGTGCCAGCAGTTACGGACTTAGCGGGAGCGCCTACAATGAGCAGTTCTTC. Translating gives CASSYGLSGSAYNEQFF.

This rearrangement joins TRBV4-1 to TRBJ1-2; D gene uncertain. V was cut by 1 base and J by 6 bases, with 6 bases left in between. Germline-derived CDR1 and CDR2 are MGHRA and YSYEKL. This CDR3 spans 12 amino acids. Here the CDR3 DNA reads TGCGCCAGCAGCCAAGCGGGTGATGGCTACACCTTC. It specifies CASSQAGDGYTF.

The CDR3 is CASSLGPAGDTQYF. CDR3 nucleotide sequence: TGTGCCAGCAGCTTAGGGCCAGCGGGGGATACGCAGTATTTT. The V gene is TRBV7-2, the J gene TRBJ2-3; 7 nucleotides align to TRBD2. Trimming took 1 base from V and 6 from J; bases not matched to a gene: 4. The CDR3 runs to 14 residues. The germline gives CDR1 SGHTA, CDR2 FQGNSA. The full variable domain, in which reference TRBV7-2 and TRBJ2-3 provide the parts outside the CDR3, is GAGVSQSPSNKVTEKGKDVELRCDPISGHTALYWYRQSLGQGLEFLIYFQGNSAPDKSGLPSDRFSAERTGGSVSTLTIQRTQQEDSAVYLCASSLGPAGDTQYFGPGTRLTVL.

The chain combines TRBV12-3 or TRBV12-4 with TRBJ2-7; D remains ambiguous. Trimming pared 6 bases from V and 0 bases from J, leaving 15 bases between. The CDR3 loop spans 15 amino acids. The CDR3 DNA reads TGTGCCAGCAGCCCTAAGCCGCTTAGCTCCTACGAGCAGTACTTC. It codes for CASSPKPLSSYEQYF.

This clonotype was detected only a few times. This chain joins TRBV20-1 and TRBJ2-7; 9 bases align to TRBD1. The J segment lost 5 bases and the V segment lost 0 bases, leaving 8 bases of the junction unmatched. The CDR3 spans 15 residues. Looked up from germline, CDR1 is DFQATT and CDR2 is SNEGSKA (reference sequence). CDR3 region: CSAREWTGVGNEQYF. For the CDR3, the DNA is TGCAGTGCTAGAGAGTGGACAGGGGTCGGGAACGAGCAGTACTTC.

This chain joins TRBV6-2 or TRBV6-3 and TRBJ2-2; D may correspond to TRBD1 or TRBD2 (5 bases each). V was cut by 0 bases and J by 2 bases, with 22 bases left in between. Germline loops: CDR1 MNHEY, CDR2 SVGEGT. This CDR3 has 20 residues. CDR3 loop: CASSYSKASWDRTNTGELFF. The CDR3 region has the DNA TGTGCCAGCAGTTACTCGAAAGCCTCTTGGGACCGCACCAACACCGGGGAGCTGTTTTTT.

This clonotype turned up a few times. The rearrangement links TRBV29-1 to TRBJ2-7, with D possibly TRBD2 on 6 matching bases. Germline CDR1 SQVTM, CDR2 ANQGSEA. This CDR3 has 13 residues. V was clipped by 4 bases and J by 2 bases, with 12 bases between them. CDR3 bases: TGCAGCGTTGGCGGGACGAATACCTACGAGCAGTACTTC. It encodes CSVGGTNTYEQYF.

The chain employs TRBV20-1 and TRBJ2-5, with D perhaps matching TRBD2 (6 bases). Germline V gene sequence: CDR1 DFQATT, CDR2 SNEGSKA (reference sequence). This CDR3 contains 13 residues. Between the trimmed V and J ends, which lost 2 bases and 5 bases, there was a span of 12 bases. This CDR3 reads CSARRGKRETQYF. In nucleotides, the CDR3 is TGCAGTGCTAGACGGGGGAAGAGGGAGACCCAGTACTTC.

This clonotype was counted between two and nine times. The chain couples TRBV7-2 to TRBJ2-7; D gene uncertain. Trimming took off 3 bases at V and 5 bases at J, with 8 bases between the two ends. The CDR3 consists of 12 residues. Germline assignment: CDR1 SGHTA and CDR2 FQGNSA. CDR3 amino acids: CASSFHRDEQYF. CDR3 nucleotide sequence: TGTGCCAGCAGCTTTCACCGGGACGAGCAGTACTTC.

The chain joins TRBV13 to TRBJ2-7; 8 nucleotides match TRBD2. CDR3 length: 15 amino acids. The J segment lost 2 bases and the V segment lost 0 bases, leaving 3 bases of the junction unmatched. In germline, CDR1 is PRHDT, CDR2 FYEKMQ (reference sequence). In DNA, the CDR3 is TGTGCCAGCAGCTTAGGTGGGACTAGTGCCTACGAGCAGTACTTC. It translates to CASSLGGTSAYEQYF.

This chain links TRBV6-6 with TRBJ2-5; D gene unclear. With 7 bases removed from V and 3 bases from J, the gap between germline ends came to 6 bases. The CDR3 sequence is 11 residues long. Per germline, CDR1 MNHNY and CDR2 SVGAGI (reference sequence). The CDR3 DNA reads as TGTGCCAGCACCCAGAAAGAGACCCAGTACTTC. Its translation: CASTQKETQYF.

This chain uses TRBV7-2 with TRBJ2-7; the match to TRBD1 covers 9 bases. V was pared by 7 bases and J by 1 base, with 8 bases of the junction left unmatched. The V gene's germline CDR1 is SGHTA and CDR2 FQGNSA. This CDR3 is 15 amino acids long. The CDR3 bases are TGTGCCAGCAACACTCCCGGGACAGGGTCCTACGAGCAGTACTTC. It translates to CASNTPGTGSYEQYF.

The chain employs TRBV14 and TRBJ2-7; D call uncertain. V lost 1 base to trimming and J lost 7 bases, with 11 bases between them. The CDR3 contains 13 residues. Germline CDR1 SGHDN, CDR2 FVKESK. CDR3 nucleotide sequence: TGTGCCAGCAGCCAAGGAGCCCCTTGGGAGCAGTACTTC. Amino acids: CASSQGAPWEQYF. The whole variable domain, remainder taken from reference TRBV14 and TRBJ2-7, is EAGVTQFPSHSVIEKGQTVTLRCDPISGHDNLYWYRRVMGKEIKFLLHFVKESKQDESGMPNNRFLAERTGGTYSTLKVQPAELEDSGVYFCASSQGAPWEQYFGPGTRLTVT.

In its sample, this clonotype was seen a few times. This chain uses TRBV24-1 with TRBJ2-1; TRBD1 matches at 9 bases. J gave up 4 bases and V 3 bases, and 6 bases lay outside the gene matches. The CDR3 consists of 16 residues. From germline, CDR1 is KGHDR and CDR2 SFDVKD. In DNA form, the CDR3 reads TGTGCCACCAGTGATGCCGGGACAGGGCTATACAATGAGCAGTTCTTC. Residues: CATSDAGTGLYNEQFF.

J is TRBJ1-2 and V is TRBV28; D is unresolved. Germline V CDR1 and CDR2: MDHEN, SYDVKM. V was pared by 4 bases and J by 2 bases, with 8 bases between. The CDR3 spans 13 residues. CDR3 sequence (DNA): TGTGCCAGCAGTTATAAAGTCAACTATGGCTACACCTTC. Translation: CASSYKVNYGYTF.

This clonotype was picked up a small number of times. CDR3 sequence: CASSQTGATNEKLFF. The CDR3 DNA follows: TGTGCCAGCAGCCAAACAGGCGCCACTAATGAAAAACTGTTTTTT. The chain combines TRBV3-1 with TRBJ1-4; the D gene is possibly TRBD1 (5 bases). The CDR3 extends over 15 amino acids. The germline V gene encodes CDR1 LGHDT and CDR2 YNNKEL (reference sequence). V gave up 2 bases and J gave up 2 bases, with 9 bases separating them.

There are many counts of this clonotype. The chain uses TRBV5-1 and TRBJ2-7; 9 bases line up with TRBD2. CDR1 is SGHRS and CDR2 is YFSETQ in the germline V gene. This CDR3 comprises 15 residues. Trimming cost V 4 bases and J 3 bases; bases outside gene matches: 8. CDR3 in amino acids: CASSTGLANFYEQYF. Written as DNA, the CDR3 is TGCGCCAGCAGCACGGGACTAGCAAACTTCTACGAGCAGTACTTC.

This chain links TRBV19 with TRBJ2-2; 9 positions match TRBD2. Unmatched junction bases numbered 12, after V lost 6 bases and J lost 4 bases. The CDR3 extends over 17 amino acids. The germline CDR1 and CDR2 sequences are LNHDA and SQIVND (reference sequence). In nucleotides, the CDR3 is TGTGCCAGTAGCGGACTAGCGCCCAGCTCGGGCACCGGGGAGCTGTTTTTT. Encoded protein: CASSGLAPSSGTGELFF.